This passage covers 3 T cell receptor beta chains from one sample sequenced in a study of T cell responses to AZD1222 COVID-19 vaccine. Libraries were prepared by immunoSEQ multiplex PCR; TCRdb keeps only in-frame clonotypes and omits some of them. The table records under 200,000 clones, 88% of them present only once. Sequenced material: peripheral blood, taken 28 days after the second AZD1222 dose. The receptors stem from an adult who received the AZD1222 COVID-19 vaccine.

The chain carries TRBV3-1 (or the pseudogene TRBV3-2) and TRBJ2-1; 7 bases fit TRBD2. Trimming at V came to 5 bases and at J to 13 bases, leaving 23 bases not matched to a gene. Germline V gene lookup returns CDR1 LGHDT and CDR2 YNNKEL (reference sequence). The CDR3 totals 17 residues. The CDR3 sequence: CASSAWSGASSKLVQFF. Written as DNA, the CDR3 is TGTGCCAGCAGCGCCTGGAGCGGGGCCTCAAGCAAACTAGTTCAGTTCTTC.

The CDR3 DNA reads as TGTGCCAGCTCACCAGGGAGCGGATCCTACAATGAGCAGTTCTTC. Translated: CASSPGSGSYNEQFF. V gene TRBV18 combines with J gene TRBJ2-1; maybe TRBD2 (5 bases). The V gene's germline CDR1 is KGHSH and CDR2 LQKENI. The CDR3 is 15 amino acids. The V gene lost 2 bases and the J gene lost 1 base, with 9 bases spanning the gap.

V and J are TRBV5-6 and TRBJ2-1, with D maybe TRBD2 (5 bases). The germline V gene encodes CDR1 SGHDT and CDR2 YYEEEE. Trimming shortened V by 4 bases and J by 8 bases, and 10 bases separated the two germline ends. There are 12 residues in the CDR3. CDR3 sequence reads: CASSAGRYEQFF. In nucleotides, the CDR3 is TGTGCCAGCAGCGCGGGTAGGTATGAGCAGTTCTTC.